This section outlines one T cell receptor (beta chain) sequence together with its context. This sample was included in a study of control samples from healthy donors and cancer patients. The table came from immunoSEQ multiplex PCR; TCRdb's copy has only in-frame clones and leaves some out. The table records fewer than 200,000 clones, roughly 94% of them present only once. Deletions cut 0 bases from V and 5 bases from J, with 13 bases between. From germline, CDR1 is LGHDT and CDR2 YNNKEL (reference sequence). The CDR3 length is 15 residues. The source is a man aged 60-69 years with colorectal cancer. The V gene is TRBV3-1 (or the pseudogene TRBV3-2), the J gene TRBJ2-5; possible D gene TRBD2, 5 bases. Sample: PBMCs. The CDR3 loop reads CASSQDPSGGETQYF. The CDR3 DNA reads as TGTGCCAGCAGCCAAGATCCGAGCGGCGGGGAGACCCAGTACTTC.